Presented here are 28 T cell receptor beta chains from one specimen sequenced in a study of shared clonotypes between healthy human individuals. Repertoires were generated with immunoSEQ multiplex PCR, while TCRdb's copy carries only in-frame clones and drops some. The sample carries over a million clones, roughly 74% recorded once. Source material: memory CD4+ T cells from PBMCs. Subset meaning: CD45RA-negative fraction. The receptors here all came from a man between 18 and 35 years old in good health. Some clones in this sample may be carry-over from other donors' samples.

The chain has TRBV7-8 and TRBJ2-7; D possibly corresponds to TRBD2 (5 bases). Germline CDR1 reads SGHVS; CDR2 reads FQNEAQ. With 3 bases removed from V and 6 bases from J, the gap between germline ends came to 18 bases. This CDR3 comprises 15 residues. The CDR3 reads CASSFLGEYGGEQYF. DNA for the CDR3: TGTGCCAGCAGCTTTCTAGGTGAATATGGAGGCGAGCAGTACTTC.

In DNA form, the CDR3 reads TGTGCCAGCAGCGTAGAACAGAGCGGTGCTGGAAACACCATATATTTT. Translation gives CASSVEQSGAGNTIYF. V gene TRBV9 combines with J gene TRBJ1-3; D uncertain. Germline CDR1 reads SGDLS; CDR2 reads YYNGEE. The germline V and J ends were trimmed by 0 bases and 2 bases, with 12 bases remaining between them. The CDR3 contains 16 residues.

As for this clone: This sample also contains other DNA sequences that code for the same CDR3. CDR3 loop: CASGFSGADTQYF. CDR3 sequence (DNA): TGTGCTAGTGGTTTTTCGGGGGCCGATACGCAGTATTTT. The chain carries TRBV12-5 and TRBJ2-3, with D tentatively TRBD1 or TRBD2 (6 bases each). V gave up 3 bases and J gave up 6 bases, with 10 bases separating them. This CDR3 comprises 13 residues. CDR1 and CDR2 (germline): LGHNT, FRNRAP.

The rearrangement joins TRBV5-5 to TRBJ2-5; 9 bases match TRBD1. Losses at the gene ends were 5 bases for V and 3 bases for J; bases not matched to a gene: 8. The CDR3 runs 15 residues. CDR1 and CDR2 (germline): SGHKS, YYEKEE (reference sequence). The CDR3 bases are TGTGCCAGCAGAACCTCCGGGACAGGGAAAGAGACCCAGTACTTC. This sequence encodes CASRTSGTGKETQYF.

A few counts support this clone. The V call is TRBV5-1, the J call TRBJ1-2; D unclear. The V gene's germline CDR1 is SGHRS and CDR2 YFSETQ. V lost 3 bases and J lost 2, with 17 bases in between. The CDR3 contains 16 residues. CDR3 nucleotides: TGCGCCAGCAGCTCAGGTATCCAATCCTCCAACTATGGCTACACCTTC. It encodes CASSSGIQSSNYGYTF.

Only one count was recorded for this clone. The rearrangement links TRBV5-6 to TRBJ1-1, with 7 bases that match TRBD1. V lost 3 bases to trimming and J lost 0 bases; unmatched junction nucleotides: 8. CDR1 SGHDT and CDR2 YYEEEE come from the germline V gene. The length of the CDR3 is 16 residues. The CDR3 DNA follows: TGTGCCAGCAGCTCAGGGGGGGACGCCATGAACACTGAAGCTTTCTTT. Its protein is CASSSGGDAMNTEAFF.

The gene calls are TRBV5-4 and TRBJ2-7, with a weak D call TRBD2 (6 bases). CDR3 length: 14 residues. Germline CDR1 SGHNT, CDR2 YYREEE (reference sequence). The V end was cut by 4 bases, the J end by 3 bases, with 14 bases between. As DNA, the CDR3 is TGTGCCAGCAGCCAGCAGGGAGGTCGCTACGAGCAGTACTTC. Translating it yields CASSQQGGRYEQYF.

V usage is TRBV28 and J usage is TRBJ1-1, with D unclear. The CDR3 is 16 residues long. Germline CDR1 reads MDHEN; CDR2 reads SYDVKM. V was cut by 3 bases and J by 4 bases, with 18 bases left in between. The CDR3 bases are TGTGCCAGCAGTTTTCGGCGGCGCCCCGGGGTCACTGAAGCTTTCTTT. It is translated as CASSFRRRPGVTEAFF.

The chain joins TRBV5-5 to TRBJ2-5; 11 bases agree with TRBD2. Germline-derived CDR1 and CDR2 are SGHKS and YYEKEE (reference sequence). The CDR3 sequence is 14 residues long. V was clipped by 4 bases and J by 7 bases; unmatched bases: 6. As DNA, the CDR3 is TGTGCCAGCAGCCAACTAGCGGGAGAGAGGACCCAGTACTTC. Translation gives CASSQLAGERTQYF.

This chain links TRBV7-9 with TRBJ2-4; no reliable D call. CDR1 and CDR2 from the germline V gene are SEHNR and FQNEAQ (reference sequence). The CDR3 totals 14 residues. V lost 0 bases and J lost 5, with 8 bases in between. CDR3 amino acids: CASSLAMGQNIQYF. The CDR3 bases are TGTGCCAGCAGCTTAGCGATGGGCCAAAACATTCAGTACTTC.

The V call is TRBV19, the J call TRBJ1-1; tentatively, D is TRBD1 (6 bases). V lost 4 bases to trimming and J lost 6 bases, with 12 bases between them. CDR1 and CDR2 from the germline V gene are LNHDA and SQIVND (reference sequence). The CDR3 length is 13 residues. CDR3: CASSRWTAPEAFF. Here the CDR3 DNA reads TGTGCCAGTAGTAGATGGACAGCCCCTGAAGCTTTCTTT.

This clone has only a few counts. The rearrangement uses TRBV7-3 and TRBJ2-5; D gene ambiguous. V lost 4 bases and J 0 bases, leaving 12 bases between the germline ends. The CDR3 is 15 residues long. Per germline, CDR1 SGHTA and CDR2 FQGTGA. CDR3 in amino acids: CASSYPDGYQETQYF. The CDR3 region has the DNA TGTGCCAGCAGCTACCCGGACGGATACCAAGAGACCCAGTACTTC.

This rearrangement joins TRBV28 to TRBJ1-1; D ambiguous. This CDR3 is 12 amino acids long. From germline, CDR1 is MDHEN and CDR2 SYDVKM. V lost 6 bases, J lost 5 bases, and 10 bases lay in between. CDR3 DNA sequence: TGTGCCAGCAGGACGACAAATACTGAAGCTTTCTTT. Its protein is CASRTTNTEAFF.

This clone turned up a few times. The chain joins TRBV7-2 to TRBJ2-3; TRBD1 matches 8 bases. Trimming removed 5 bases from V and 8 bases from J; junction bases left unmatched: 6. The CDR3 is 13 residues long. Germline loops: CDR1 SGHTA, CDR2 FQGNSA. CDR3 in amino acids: CASSPETGGTQYF. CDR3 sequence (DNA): TGTGCCAGCAGCCCGGAAACAGGGGGTACGCAGTATTTT.

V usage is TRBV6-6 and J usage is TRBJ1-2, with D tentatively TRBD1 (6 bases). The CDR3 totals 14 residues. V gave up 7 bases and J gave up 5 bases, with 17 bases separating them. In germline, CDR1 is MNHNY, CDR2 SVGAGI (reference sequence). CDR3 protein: CASTSTAGAYGYTF. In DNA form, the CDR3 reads TGTGCCAGCACCTCAACGGCGGGGGCTTATGGCTACACCTTC.

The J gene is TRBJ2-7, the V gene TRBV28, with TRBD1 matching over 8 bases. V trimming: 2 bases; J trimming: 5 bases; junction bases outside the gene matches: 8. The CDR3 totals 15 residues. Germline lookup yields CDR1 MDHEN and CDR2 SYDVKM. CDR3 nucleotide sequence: TGTGCCAGCAGTTTACTACAGGGGGAACGCGACGAGCAGTACTTC. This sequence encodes CASSLLQGERDEQYF.

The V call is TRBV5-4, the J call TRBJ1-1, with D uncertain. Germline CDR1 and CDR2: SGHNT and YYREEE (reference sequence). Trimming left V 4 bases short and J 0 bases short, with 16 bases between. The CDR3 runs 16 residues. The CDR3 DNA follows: TGTGCCAGCAGCCCCTCCCGGGGAACTATGAACACTGAAGCTTTCTTT. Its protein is CASSPSRGTMNTEAFF.

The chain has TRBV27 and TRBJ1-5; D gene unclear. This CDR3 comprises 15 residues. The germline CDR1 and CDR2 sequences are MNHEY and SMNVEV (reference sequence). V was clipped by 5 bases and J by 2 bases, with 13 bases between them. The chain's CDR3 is CASSPLWMGNQPQHF. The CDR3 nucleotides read TGTGCCAGCAGTCCCCTCTGGATGGGCAATCAGCCCCAGCATTTT.

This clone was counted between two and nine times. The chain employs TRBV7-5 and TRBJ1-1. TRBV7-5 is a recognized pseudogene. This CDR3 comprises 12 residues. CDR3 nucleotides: TGTGCCAGAAGGGACCGGAACACTGAAGCTTTCTTT. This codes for CARRDRNTEAFF.

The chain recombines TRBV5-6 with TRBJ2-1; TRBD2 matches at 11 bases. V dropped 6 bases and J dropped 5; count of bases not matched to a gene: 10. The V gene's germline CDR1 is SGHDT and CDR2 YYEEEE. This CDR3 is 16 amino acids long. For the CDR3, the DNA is TGTGCCAGCACCACTCTCCTAGCGGGAGGTAACAATGAGCAGTTCTTC. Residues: CASTTLLAGGNNEQFF.

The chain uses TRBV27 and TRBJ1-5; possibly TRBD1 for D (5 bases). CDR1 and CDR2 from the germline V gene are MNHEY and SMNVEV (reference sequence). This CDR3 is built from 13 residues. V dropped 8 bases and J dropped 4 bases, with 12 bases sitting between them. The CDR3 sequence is CASAPGWNQPQHF. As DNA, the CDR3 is TGTGCCAGCGCCCCAGGGTGGAATCAGCCCCAGCATTTT.

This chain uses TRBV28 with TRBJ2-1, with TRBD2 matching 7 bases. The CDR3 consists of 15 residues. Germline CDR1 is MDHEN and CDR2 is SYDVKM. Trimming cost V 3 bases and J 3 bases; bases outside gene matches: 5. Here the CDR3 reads CASSFWTRRYNEQFF. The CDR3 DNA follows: TGTGCCAGCAGTTTTTGGACTAGGCGCTACAATGAGCAGTTCTTC.

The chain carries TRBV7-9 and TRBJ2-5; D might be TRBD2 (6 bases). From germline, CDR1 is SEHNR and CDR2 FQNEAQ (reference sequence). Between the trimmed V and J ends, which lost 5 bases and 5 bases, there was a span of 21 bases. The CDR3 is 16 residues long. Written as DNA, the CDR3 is TGTGCCAGCAGCGCACCGGGACGGAGGGTTGTGGAGACCCAGTACTTC. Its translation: CASSAPGRRVVETQYF.

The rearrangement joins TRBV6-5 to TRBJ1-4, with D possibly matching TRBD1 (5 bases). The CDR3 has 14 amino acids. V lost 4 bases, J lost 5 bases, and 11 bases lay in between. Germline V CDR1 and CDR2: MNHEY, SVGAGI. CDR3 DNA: TGTGCCAGCAGTTTGTGGCAGGGAAATGAAAAACTGTTTTTT. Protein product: CASSLWQGNEKLFF.

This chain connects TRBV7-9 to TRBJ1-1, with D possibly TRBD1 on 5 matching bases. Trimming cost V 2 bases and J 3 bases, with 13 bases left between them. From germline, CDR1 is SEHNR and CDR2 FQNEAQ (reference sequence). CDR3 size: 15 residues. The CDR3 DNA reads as TGTGCCAGCAGCTTACGCAGGGCCGGGGACACTGAAGCTTTCTTT. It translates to CASSLRRAGDTEAFF.

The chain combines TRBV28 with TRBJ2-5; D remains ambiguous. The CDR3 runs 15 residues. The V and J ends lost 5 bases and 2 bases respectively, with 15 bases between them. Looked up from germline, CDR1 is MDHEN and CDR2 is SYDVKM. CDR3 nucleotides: TGTGCCAGCAGTCCGTCCCGGGTGAAACAAGAGACCCAGTACTTC. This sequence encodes CASSPSRVKQETQYF.

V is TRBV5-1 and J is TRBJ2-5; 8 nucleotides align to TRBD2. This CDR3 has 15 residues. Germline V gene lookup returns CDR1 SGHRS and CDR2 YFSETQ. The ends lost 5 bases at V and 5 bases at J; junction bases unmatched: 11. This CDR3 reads CASSRGLAGIETQYF. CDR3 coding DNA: TGCGCCAGCAGTAGGGGATTAGCGGGAATCGAGACCCAGTACTTC.

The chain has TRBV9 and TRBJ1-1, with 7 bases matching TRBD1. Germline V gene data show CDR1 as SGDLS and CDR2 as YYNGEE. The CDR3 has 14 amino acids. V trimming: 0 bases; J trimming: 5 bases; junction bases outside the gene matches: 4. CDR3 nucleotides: TGTGCCAGCAGCGTAGGACAGGGCCGGACTGAAGCTTTCTTT. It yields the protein CASSVGQGRTEAFF.